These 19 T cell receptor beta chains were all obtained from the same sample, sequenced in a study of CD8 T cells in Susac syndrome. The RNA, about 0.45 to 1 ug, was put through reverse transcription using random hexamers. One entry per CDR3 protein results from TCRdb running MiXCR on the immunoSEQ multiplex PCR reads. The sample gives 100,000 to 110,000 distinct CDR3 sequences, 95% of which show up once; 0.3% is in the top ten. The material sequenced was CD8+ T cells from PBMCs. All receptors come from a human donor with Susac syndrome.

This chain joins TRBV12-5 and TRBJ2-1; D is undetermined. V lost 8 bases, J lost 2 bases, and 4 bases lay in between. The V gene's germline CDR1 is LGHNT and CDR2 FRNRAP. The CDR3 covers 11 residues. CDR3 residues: CASPPYNEQFF. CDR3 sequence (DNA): TGTGCTAGTCCACCCTACAATGAGCAGTTCTTC.

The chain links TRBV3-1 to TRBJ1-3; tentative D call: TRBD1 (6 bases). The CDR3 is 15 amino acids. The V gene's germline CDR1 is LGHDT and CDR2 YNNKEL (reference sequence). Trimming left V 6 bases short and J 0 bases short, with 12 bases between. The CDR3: CASSHQGSSGNTIYF. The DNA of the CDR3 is TGTGCCAGCAGTCATCAGGGGTCCTCTGGAAACACCATATATTTT.

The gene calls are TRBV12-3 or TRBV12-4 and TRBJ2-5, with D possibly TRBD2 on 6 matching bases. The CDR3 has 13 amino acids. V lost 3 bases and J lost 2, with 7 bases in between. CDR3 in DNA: TGTGCCAGCAGTTTGAGCGGGCAAGAGACCCAGTACTTC. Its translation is CASSLSGQETQYF.

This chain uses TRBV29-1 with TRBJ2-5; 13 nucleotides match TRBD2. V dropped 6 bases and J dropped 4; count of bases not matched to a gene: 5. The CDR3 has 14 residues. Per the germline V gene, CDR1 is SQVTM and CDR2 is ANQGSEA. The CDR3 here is CSVGRLAGGETQYF. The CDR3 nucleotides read TGCAGCGTAGGCCGACTAGCGGGAGGAGAGACCCAGTACTTC.

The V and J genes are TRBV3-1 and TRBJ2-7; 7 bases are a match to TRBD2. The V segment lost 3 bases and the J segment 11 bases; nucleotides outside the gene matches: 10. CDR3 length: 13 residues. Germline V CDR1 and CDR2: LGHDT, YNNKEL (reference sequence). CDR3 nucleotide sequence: TGTGCCAGCAGCCAGCCCGGGGAGGGCGCGAAGTACTTC. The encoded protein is CASSQPGEGAKYF.

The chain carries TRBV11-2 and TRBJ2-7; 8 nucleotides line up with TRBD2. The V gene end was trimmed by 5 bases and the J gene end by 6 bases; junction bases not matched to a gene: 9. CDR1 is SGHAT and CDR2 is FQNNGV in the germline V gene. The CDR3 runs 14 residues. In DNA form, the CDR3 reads TGTGCCAGCAGCCCAGCCAGCGGGAGATTCGAGCAGTACTTC. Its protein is CASSPASGRFEQYF.

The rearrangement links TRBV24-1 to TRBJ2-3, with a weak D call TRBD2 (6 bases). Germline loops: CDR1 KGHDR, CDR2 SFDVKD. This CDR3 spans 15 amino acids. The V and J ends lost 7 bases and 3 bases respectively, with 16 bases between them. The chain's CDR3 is CATSRGNAGTDTQYF. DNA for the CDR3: TGTGCCACCAGCCGAGGGAACGCGGGGACAGATACGCAGTATTTT.

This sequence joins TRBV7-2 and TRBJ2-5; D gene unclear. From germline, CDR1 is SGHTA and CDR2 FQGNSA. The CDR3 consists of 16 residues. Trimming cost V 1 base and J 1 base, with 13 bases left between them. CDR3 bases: TGTGCCAGCAGCTTAGGACCAGGCCGGACCCAAGAGACCCAGTACTTC. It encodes CASSLGPGRTQETQYF. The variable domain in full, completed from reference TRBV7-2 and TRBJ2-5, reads GAGVSQSPSNKVTEKGKDVELRCDPISGHTALYWYRQSLGQGLEFLIYFQGNSAPDKSGLPSDRFSAERTGGSVSTLTIQRTQQEDSAVYLCASSLGPGRTQETQYFGPGTRLLVL.

CDR3: CSARYGSMYEQYF. In DNA form, the CDR3 reads TGCAGTGCTAGATACGGGAGTATGTACGAGCAGTACTTC. The chain carries TRBV20-1 and TRBJ2-7; D is perhaps TRBD2 (6 bases). The CDR3 spans 13 residues. V was trimmed by 2 bases and J by 4 bases, leaving 12 bases between them. The V gene's germline CDR1 is DFQATT and CDR2 SNEGSKA (reference sequence).

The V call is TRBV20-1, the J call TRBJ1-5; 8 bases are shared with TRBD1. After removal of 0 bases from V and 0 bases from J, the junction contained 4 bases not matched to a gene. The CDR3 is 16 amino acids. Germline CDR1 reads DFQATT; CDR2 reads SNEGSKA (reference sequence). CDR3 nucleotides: TGCAGTGCTAGAGAACAGACAGGGGATAGCAATCAGCCCCAGCATTTT. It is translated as CSAREQTGDSNQPQHF.

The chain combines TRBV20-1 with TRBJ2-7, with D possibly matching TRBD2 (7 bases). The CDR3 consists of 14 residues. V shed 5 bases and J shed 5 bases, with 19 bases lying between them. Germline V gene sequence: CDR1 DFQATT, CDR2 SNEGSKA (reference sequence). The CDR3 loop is CSALRGGTSNEQYF. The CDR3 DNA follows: TGCAGTGCTCTTAGGGGGGGGACATCCAACGAGCAGTACTTC.

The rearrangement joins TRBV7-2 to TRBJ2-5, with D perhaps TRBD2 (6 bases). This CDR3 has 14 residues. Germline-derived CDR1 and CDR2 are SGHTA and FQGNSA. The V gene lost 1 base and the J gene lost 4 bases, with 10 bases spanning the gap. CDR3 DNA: TGTGCCAGCAGCTTAGGCGGGGTCCGAGAGACCCAGTACTTC. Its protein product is CASSLGGVRETQYF.

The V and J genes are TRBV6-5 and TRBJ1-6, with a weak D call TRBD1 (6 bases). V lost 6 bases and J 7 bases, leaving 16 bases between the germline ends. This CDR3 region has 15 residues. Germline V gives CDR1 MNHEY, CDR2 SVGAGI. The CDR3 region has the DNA TGTGCCAGCAGCCAACACGGGGGGCCCAATTCACCCCTCCACTTT. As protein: CASSQHGGPNSPLHF.

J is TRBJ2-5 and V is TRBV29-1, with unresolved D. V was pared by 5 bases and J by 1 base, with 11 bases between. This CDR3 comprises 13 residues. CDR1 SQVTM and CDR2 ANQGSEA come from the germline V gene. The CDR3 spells CSVHGRPQETQYF. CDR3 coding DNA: TGCAGCGTTCATGGCCGGCCCCAAGAGACCCAGTACTTC.

The CDR3 DNA is TGCAGCGTTGAGGACGGGAGATCCTACGAGCAGTACTTC. This sequence encodes CSVEDGRSYEQYF. The chain joins TRBV29-1 to TRBJ2-7; tentatively, D is TRBD2 (6 bases). Trimming cost V 3 bases and J 1 base, with 10 bases left between them. Germline V gene data show CDR1 as SQVTM and CDR2 as ANQGSEA. This CDR3 is built from 13 residues.

CDR3 sequence reads: CSVESQNQETQYF. The CDR3 region has the DNA TGCAGCGTTGAATCGCAGAATCAAGAGACCCAGTACTTC. This chain connects TRBV29-1 to TRBJ2-5; D ambiguous. Germline CDR1 reads SQVTM; CDR2 reads ANQGSEA. CDR3 length: 13 residues. With 2 bases removed from V and 2 bases from J, the gap between germline ends came to 9 bases. Variable domain in full (rest from reference TRBV29-1 and TRBJ2-5): SAVISQKPSRDICQRGTSLTIQCQVDSQVTMMFWYRQQPGQSLTLIATANQGSEATYESGFVIDKFPISRPNLTFSTLTVSNMSPEDSSIYLCSVESQNQETQYFGPGTRLLVL.

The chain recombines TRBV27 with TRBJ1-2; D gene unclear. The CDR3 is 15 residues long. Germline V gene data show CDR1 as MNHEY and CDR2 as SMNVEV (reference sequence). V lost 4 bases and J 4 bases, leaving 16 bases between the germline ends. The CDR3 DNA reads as TGTGCCAGCAGTTCCCCAAAAGAGGGCTTCTATGGCTACACCTTC. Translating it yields CASSSPKEGFYGYTF.

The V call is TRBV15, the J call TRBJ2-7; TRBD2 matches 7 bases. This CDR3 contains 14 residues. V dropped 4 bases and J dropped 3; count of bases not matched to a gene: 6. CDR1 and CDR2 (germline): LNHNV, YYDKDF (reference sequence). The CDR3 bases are TGTGCCACCAGCACCCGGGACTATGACTACGAGCAGTACTTC. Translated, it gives CATSTRDYDYEQYF. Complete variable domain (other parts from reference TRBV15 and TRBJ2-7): DAMVIQNPRYQVTQFGKPVTLSCSQTLNHNVMYWYQQKSSQAPKLLFHYYDKDFNNEADTPDNFQSRRPNTSFCFLDIRSPGLGDTAMYLCATSTRDYDYEQYFGPGTRLTVT.

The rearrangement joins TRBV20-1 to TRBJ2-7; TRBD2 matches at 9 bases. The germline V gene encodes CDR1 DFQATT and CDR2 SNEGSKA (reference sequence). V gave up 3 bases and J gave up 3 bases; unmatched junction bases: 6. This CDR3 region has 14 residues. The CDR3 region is CSARGLAGFYEQYF. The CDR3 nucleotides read TGCAGTGCTAGGGGTCTAGCGGGATTCTACGAGCAGTACTTC.